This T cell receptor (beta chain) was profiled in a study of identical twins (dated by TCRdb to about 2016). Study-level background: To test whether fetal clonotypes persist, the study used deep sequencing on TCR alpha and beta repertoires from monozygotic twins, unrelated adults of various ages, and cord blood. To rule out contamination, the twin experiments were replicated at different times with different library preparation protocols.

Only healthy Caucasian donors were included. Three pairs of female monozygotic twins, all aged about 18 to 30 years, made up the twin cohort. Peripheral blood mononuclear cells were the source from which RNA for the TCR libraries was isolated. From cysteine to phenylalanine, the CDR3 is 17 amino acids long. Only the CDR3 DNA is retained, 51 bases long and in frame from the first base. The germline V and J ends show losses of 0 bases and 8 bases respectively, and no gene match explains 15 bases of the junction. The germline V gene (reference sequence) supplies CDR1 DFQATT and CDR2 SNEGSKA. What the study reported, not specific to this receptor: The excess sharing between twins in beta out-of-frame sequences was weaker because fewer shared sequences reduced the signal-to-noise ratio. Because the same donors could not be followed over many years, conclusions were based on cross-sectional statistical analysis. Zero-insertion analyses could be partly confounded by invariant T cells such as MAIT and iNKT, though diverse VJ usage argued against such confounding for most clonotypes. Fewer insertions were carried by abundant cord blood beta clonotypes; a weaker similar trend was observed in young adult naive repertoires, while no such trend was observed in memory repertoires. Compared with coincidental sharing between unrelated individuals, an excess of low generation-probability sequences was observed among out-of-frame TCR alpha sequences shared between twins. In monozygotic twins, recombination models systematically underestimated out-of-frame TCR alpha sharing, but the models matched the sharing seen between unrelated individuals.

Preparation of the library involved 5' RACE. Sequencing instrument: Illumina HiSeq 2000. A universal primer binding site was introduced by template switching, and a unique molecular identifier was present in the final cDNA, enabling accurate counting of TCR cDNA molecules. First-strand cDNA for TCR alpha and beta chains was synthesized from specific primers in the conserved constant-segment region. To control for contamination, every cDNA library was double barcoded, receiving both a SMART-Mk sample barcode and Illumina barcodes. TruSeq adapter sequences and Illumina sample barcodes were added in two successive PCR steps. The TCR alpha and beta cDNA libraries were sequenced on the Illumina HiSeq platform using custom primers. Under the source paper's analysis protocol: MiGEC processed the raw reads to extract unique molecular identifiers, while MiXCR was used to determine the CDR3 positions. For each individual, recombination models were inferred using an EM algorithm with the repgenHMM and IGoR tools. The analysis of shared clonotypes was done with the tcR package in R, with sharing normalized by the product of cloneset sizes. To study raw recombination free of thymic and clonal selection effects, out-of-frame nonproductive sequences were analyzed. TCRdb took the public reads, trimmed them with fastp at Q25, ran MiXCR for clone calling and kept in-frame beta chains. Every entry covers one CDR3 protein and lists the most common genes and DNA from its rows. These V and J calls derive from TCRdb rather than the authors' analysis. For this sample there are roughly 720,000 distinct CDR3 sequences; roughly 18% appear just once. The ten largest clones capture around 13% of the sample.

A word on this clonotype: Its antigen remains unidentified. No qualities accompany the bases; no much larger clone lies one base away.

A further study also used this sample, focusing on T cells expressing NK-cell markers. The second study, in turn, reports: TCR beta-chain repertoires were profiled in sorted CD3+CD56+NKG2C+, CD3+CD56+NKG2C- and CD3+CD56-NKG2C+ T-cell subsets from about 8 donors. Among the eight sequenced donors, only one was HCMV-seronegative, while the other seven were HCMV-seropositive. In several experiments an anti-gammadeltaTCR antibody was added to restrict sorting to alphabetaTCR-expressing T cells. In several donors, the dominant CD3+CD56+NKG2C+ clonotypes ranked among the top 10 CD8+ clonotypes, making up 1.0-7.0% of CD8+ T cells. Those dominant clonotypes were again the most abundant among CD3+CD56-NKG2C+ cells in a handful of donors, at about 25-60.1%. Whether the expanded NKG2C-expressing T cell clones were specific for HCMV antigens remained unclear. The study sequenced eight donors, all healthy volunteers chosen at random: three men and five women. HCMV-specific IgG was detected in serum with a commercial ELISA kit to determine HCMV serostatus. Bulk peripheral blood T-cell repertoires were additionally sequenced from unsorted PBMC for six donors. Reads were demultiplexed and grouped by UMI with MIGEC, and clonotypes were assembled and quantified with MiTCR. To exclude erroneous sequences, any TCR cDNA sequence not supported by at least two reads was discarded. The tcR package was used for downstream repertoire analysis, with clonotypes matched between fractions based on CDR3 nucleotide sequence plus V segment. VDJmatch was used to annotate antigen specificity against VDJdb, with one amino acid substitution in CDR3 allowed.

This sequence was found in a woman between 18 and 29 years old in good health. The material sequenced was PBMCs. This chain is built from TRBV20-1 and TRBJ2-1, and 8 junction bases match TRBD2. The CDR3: CSARDPSTGGRLDEQFF. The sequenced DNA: TGCAGTGCTAGAGATCCTTCCACTGGCGGGAGGCTCGATGAGCAGTTCTTC.